The rows below give T cell receptor beta chains drawn from one sample of a study of T cells in tuberculosis. TCRdb's table, derived via immunoSEQ multiplex PCR, lists solely in-frame clones and lacks some. The table includes under 35,000 clones, roughly 95% detected once. The sample was PBMCs. These receptors were obtained from a donor between 10 and 35 years old with latent tuberculosis or without tuberculosis infection. Both conserved end residues are part of each CDR3. The D gene is left open where the match is weak. Clone size is shown for a subset of rows, as once, few, many or a class of expanded clone.

CDR3aa,CDR3nt,d_gene,abundance,v_gene,j_gene
CASSLTGANTEAFF,TGTGCCAGCAGCTTGACAGGGGCGAACACTGAAGCTTTCTTT,TRBD1,once,TRBV5-5,TRBJ1-1
CASSQEGLLWASGTYNVDEQFF,TGTGCCAGCAGCCAAGAGGGATTACTTTGGGCTAGCGGAACCTACAATGTCGATGAGCAGTTCTTC,TRBD2,.,TRBV14,TRBJ2-1
CASSPGSQANTGELFF,TGTGCCAGCAGCCCTGGAAGTCAGGCGAACACCGGGGAGCTGTTTTTT,.,.,TRBV11-3,TRBJ2-2
CSVGRGISYEQYF,TGCAGCGTTGGTCGCGGTATCTCCTACGAGCAGTACTTC,.,.,TRBV29-1,TRBJ2-7
CASSLFRYSNQPQHF,TGTGCCAGCAGTTTATTTCGGTATAGCAATCAGCCCCAGCATTTT,.,.,TRBV28,TRBJ1-5
CASSERGRGNTF,TGTGCCAGCAGTGAACGCGGCAGGGGAAACACCTTC,.,few,TRBV6-1,TRBJ1-2
CASSSLGGRNEQFF,TGTGCCAGCAGCTCCCTGGGCGGGAGAAATGAGCAGTTCTTC,TRBD2,.,TRBV11-2,TRBJ2-1
CASSKLAGAYSYEQYF,TGTGCCAGCTCAAAACTAGCGGGAGCCTACTCCTACGAGCAGTACTTC,TRBD2,.,TRBV18,TRBJ2-7
CASSRPGAGANVLTF,TGTGCCAGCAGTAGACCAGGGGCCGGGGCCAACGTCCTGACTTTC,.,once,TRBV27,TRBJ2-6
CASSQPQASGYTF,TGTGCCAGCAGTCAGCCCCAGGCAAGTGGCTACACCTTC,.,once,TRBV6-1,TRBJ1-2
CASSLTGTGFSYEQYF,TGCGCCAGCAGCTTGACCGGGACAGGGTTTTCCTACGAGCAGTACTTC,TRBD1,.,TRBV5-1,TRBJ2-7
CASSLGHSYNEQFF,TGCGCCAGCAGCTTGGGACACTCCTACAATGAGCAGTTCTTC,.,.,TRBV5-1,TRBJ2-1
CASSRRGEDTEAFF,TGTGCCAGCAGCCGCCGGGGAGAGGACACTGAAGCTTTCTTT,.,.,TRBV6-6,TRBJ1-1
CASSEGLAGTSGELFF,TGTGCCAGCAGTGAAGGACTAGCGGGTACCTCCGGGGAGCTGTTTTTT,TRBD2,.,TRBV6-1,TRBJ2-2
CASSDPQGLTYGYTF,TGTGCCAGCAGTGACCCGCAGGGACTGACCTATGGCTACACCTTC,.,.,TRBV2,TRBJ1-2
CAGLMSRNTGELFF,TGTGCCGGGCTTATGAGCCGGAACACCGGGGAGCTGTTTTTT,.,.,TRBV6-1,TRBJ2-2
CASSSRTSGNIWVKNIQYF,TGTGCCAGCAGCTCCCGGACTAGCGGGAATATTTGGGTCAAAAACATTCAATACTTC,TRBD2,.,TRBV7-8,TRBJ2-4
CASSLYGQRVTDTQYF,TGTGCCAGCAGTTTATACGGGCAGCGGGTCACAGATACGCAGTATTTT,.,.,TRBV27,TRBJ2-3
CASSPEGARVTEAFF,TGTGCCAGTAGTCCAGAGGGGGCGCGGGTCACTGAAGCTTTCTTT,TRBD1,.,TRBV19,TRBJ1-1
CATSSDRGEQYF,TGTGCCACCAGCAGTGACAGGGGAGAGCAGTACTTC,TRBD1,.,TRBV15,TRBJ2-7
CASSVLAASYNEQYF,TGCGCCAGCAGCGTCCTAGCCGCCTCCTACAACGAGCAGTACTTC,.,.,TRBV5-1,TRBJ2-7
CASRPTNYGYTF,TGTGCCAGCAGGCCTACTAACTATGGCTACACCTTC,.,.,TRBV7-2,TRBJ1-2
CASSFWAEDTGELFF,TGTGCCAGCAGTTTTTGGGCAGAAGACACCGGGGAGCTGTTTTTT,.,.,TRBV28,TRBJ2-2
CASSQDRNTEAFF,TGCGCCAGCAGCCAAGACCGGAACACTGAAGCTTTCTTT,.,.,TRBV4-3,TRBJ1-1
CARSFTGTGNTEAFF,TGTGCCAGAAGCTTTACCGGGACAGGGAACACTGAAGCTTTCTTT,TRBD1,.,TRBV5-3,TRBJ1-1
CAISESTEYSYGYTF,TGTGCCATCAGTGAGTCGACAGAGTATTCCTATGGCTACACCTTC,.,.,TRBV10-3,TRBJ1-2
CASSTGTGNQPQHF,TGTGCCAGCAGTACCGGGACAGGCAATCAGCCCCAGCATTTT,TRBD1,.,TRBV5-4,TRBJ1-5
CASNRLGASNQPQHF,TGTGCCAGCAATCGGCTGGGGGCTAGCAATCAGCCCCAGCATTTT,.,.,TRBV5-6,TRBJ1-5
CASSTNPDSKTGGELFF,TGTGCCAGCAGCACAAACCCGGACTCAAAGACCGGGGGGGAGCTGTTTTTT,.,.,TRBV11-3,TRBJ2-2
CSVFLAGGPGDNEQFF,TGCAGCGTTTTCCTAGCGGGAGGGCCAGGTGACAATGAGCAGTTCTTC,TRBD2,.,TRBV29-1,TRBJ2-1
CASCRRPQESQYF,TGTGCCAGCTGCCGTCGTCCCCAAGAGTCCCAGTACTTC,.,.,TRBV7-2,TRBJ2-5
CASSVRTGVTTGSYNEQFF,TGTGCCAGCAGCGTAAGGACAGGGGTTACAACAGGCTCCTACAATGAGCAGTTCTTC,TRBD1,.,TRBV9,TRBJ2-1
CASSKRTPGTFYNEQFF,TGTGCCAGCAGTAAAAGAACCCCCGGGACTTTCTACAATGAGCAGTTCTTC,.,.,TRBV27,TRBJ2-1
CASSRQELVHLSGELFF,TGCGCCAGCAGTCGTCAAGAACTAGTTCATCTCTCCGGGGAGCTGTTTTTT,.,.,TRBV4-1,TRBJ2-2
CASSVGLAGGYEQYF,TGTGCCAGCAGCGTAGGGCTAGCGGGAGGCTACGAGCAGTACTTC,TRBD2,.,TRBV9,TRBJ2-7
CASTLRWQYF,TGTGCCAGCACCCTACGATGGCAGTACTTC,.,once,TRBV2,TRBJ2-7
CASSDSTSGSYEQYF,TGTGCCAGCAGTGACTCGACTAGCGGCTCCTACGAGCAGTACTTC,TRBD2,few,TRBV6-4,TRBJ2-7
CASSEPSSWTGGMETQYF,TGTGCCAGCAGTGAGCCCTCCTCCTGGACAGGGGGCATGGAGACCCAGTACTTC,TRBD1,.,TRBV2,TRBJ2-5
CSASGQETQYF,TGCAGTGCCTCGGGCCAAGAGACCCAGTACTTC,.,.,TRBV20-1,TRBJ2-5
CASTSGSYEQFF,TGTGCCAGCACTAGCGGGAGTTATGAGCAGTTCTTC,TRBD2,.,TRBV27,TRBJ2-1
CSARDPNEQFF,TGCAGTGCTAGAGATCCTAATGAGCAGTTCTTC,.,.,TRBV20-1,TRBJ2-1
CASSPQVANAEAFF,TGTGCCAGCTCGCCCCAGGTCGCGAACGCTGAAGCTTTCTTT,.,.,TRBV18,TRBJ1-1
CASSWGTGAEAFF,TGCGCCAGCAGCTGGGGGACAGGGGCTGAAGCTTTCTTT,TRBD1,.,TRBV5-1,TRBJ1-1
CASSGGLMRAEAFF,TGTGCCAGCAGCGGGGGGTTGATGCGAGCTGAAGCTTTCTTT,.,.,TRBV5-4,TRBJ1-1
CASKRDNNQPQHF,TGTGCCAGCAAACGGGACAACAATCAGCCCCAGCATTTT,.,.,TRBV2,TRBJ1-5
CASSLDSQNTEAFF,TGCGCCAGCAGCTTAGACAGCCAGAACACTGAAGCTTTCTTT,.,once,TRBV5-1,TRBJ1-1
CASGFLAGGAPDTQYF,TGTGCTAGTGGTTTTTTAGCGGGAGGGGCCCCAGATACGCAGTATTTT,TRBD2,.,TRBV12-5,TRBJ2-3
CASSSRRVSTDTQYF,TGTGCCAGCAGCTCCAGGAGGGTTAGCACAGATACGCAGTATTTT,.,.,TRBV5-5,TRBJ2-3
CASSSFSQTEAFF,TGTGCCAGCAGCTCCTTTTCACAAACTGAAGCTTTCTTT,.,.,TRBV28,TRBJ1-1
CASSLPSTGLQAEAFF,TGCGCCAGCAGCTTGCCATCAACGGGGTTGCAGGCTGAAGCTTTCTTT,.,.,TRBV5-1,TRBJ1-1
CASSPQRGDSEAFF,TGTGCCAGCAGCCCCCAGCGCGGGGACAGTGAAGCTTTCTTT,TRBD1,medium-sized,TRBV7-2,TRBJ1-1
CASSLPPETLYGPYEQYF,TGCGCCAGCAGCTTGCCCCCTGAGACACTGTATGGCCCCTACGAGCAGTACTTC,.,.,TRBV5-1,TRBJ2-7
CSVRTGANYGYTF,TGCAGCGTAAGGACAGGAGCTAACTATGGCTACACCTTC,TRBD1,.,TRBV29-1,TRBJ1-2
CASSLGSRGPEQFF,TGTGCCAGCAGTTTAGGCAGCAGGGGGCCTGAGCAGTTCTTC,TRBD1,.,TRBV28,TRBJ2-1
CASSLDTLTRTSSEGLETQYF,TGTGCCAGCAGCTTAGACACTCTGACCAGGACCTCGTCGGAGGGCTTAGAGACCCAGTACTTC,.,.,TRBV7-8,TRBJ2-5
CASKTGASGGYTF,TGTGCCAGTAAAACAGGGGCGTCTGGGGGCTACACCTTC,TRBD1,.,TRBV19,TRBJ1-2
CASSVGTVSYEQYF,TGTGCCAGCAGCGTGGGGACAGTCTCCTACGAGCAGTACTTC,TRBD1,few,TRBV5-5,TRBJ2-7
CAWATGVGLSEQYF,TGTGCCTGGGCCACGGGAGTAGGCCTCTCCGAGCAGTACTTC,.,once,TRBV30,TRBJ2-7
CASSQEMGAWAGANVLTF,TGCGCCAGCAGCCAAGAAATGGGGGCGTGGGCTGGGGCCAACGTCCTGACTTTC,.,.,TRBV4-1,TRBJ2-6